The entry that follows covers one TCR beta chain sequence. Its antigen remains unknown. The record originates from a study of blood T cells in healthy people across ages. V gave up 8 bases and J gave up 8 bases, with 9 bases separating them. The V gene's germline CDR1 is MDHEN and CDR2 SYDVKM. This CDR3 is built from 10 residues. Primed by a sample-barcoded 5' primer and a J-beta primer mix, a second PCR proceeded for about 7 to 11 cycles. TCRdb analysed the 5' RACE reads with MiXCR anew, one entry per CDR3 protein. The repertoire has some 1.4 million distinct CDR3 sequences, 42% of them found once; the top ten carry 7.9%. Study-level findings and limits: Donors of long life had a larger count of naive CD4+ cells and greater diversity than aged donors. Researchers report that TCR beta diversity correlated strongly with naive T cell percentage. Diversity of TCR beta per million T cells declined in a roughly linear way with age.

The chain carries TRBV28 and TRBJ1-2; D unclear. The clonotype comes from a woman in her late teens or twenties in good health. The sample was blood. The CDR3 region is CASRKVGYTF. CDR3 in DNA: TGTGCCAGCCGGAAAGTCGGCTACACCTTC.